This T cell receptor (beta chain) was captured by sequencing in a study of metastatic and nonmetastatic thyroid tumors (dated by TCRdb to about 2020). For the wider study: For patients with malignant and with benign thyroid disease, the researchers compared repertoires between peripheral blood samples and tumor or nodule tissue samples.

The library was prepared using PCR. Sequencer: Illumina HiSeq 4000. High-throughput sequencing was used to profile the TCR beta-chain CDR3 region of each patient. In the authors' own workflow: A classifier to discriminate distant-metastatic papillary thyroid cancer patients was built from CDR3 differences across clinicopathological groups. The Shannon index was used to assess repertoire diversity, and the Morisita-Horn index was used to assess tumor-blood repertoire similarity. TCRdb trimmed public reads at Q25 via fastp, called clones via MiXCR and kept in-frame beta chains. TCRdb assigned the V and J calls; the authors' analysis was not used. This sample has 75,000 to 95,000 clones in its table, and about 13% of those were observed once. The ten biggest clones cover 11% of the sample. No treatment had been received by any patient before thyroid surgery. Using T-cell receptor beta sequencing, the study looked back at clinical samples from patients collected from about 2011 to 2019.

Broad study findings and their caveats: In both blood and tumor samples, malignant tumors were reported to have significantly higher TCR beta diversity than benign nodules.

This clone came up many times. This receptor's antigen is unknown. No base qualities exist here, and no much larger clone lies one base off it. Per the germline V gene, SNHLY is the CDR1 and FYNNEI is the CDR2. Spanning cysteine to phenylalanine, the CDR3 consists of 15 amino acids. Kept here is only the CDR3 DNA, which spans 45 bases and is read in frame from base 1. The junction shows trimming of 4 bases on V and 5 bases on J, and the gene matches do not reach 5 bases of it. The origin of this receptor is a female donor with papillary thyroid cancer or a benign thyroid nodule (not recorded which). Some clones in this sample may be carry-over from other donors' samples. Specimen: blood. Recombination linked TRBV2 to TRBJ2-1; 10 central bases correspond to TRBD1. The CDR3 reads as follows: CASSAGTGAHNEQFF. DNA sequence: TGTGCCAGCAGTGCCGGGACAGGGGCTCACAATGAGCAGTTCTTC. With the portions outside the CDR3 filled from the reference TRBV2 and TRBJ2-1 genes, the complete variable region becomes EPEVTQTPSHQVTQMGQEVILRCVPISNHLYFYWYRQILGQKVEFLVSFYNNEISEKSEIFDDQFSVERPDGSNFTLKIRSTKLEDSAMYFCASSAGTGAHNEQFFGPGTRLTVL.